This T cell receptor (beta chain) was profiled in a study of regulatory T cells in long-lasting Graves disease. This clonotype showed up just a few times. Trimming removed 7 bases at V and 10 bases at J, with 4 bases between. CDR3 size: 8 residues. Germline V gene data show CDR1 as MNHNS and CDR2 as SASEGT. Time point specified: persistent/refractory GD, antithyroid drugs over 5 years with positive TRAb. From RNA extracted from PBMCs, the TCR library was made. TCR beta libraries were built with iRepertoire HTBI primers and Arm-PCR of CDR3 regions. One entry per CDR3 protein, called by TCRdb with MiXCR from the multiplex PCR reads. The table lists hundreds of thousands of distinct CDR3 sequences, more than 20% of them singletons.

This TCR came from a female donor with Graves disease. The rearrangement joins TRBV6-1 to TRBJ1-1; D not certain. The sample consisted of peripheral blood mononuclear cells (PBMCs), taken when the disease was refractory, from a patient treated with antithyroid drugs. The DNA for the CDR3 is TGTGCCAGCACCGTAGCTTTCTTT. It codes for CASTVAFF.